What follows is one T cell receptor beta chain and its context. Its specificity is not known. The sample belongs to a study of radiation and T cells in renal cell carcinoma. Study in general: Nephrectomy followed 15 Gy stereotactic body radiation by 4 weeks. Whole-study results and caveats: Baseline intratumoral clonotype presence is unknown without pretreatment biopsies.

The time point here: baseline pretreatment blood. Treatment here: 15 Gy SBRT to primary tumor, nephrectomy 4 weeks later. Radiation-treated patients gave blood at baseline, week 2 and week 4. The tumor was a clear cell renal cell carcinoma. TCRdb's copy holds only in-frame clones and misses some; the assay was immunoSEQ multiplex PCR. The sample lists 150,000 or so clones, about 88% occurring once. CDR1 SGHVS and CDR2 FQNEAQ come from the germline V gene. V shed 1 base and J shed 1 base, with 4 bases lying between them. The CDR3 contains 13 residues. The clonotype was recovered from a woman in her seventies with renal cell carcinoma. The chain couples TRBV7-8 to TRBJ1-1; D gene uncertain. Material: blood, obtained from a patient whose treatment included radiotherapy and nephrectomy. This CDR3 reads CASSLVQNTEAFF. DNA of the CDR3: TGTGCCAGCAGCTTAGTCCAGAACACTGAAGCTTTCTTT.